This TCR beta chain originates from a study of PD-1 blockade in classical Hodgkin lymphoma. About the research overall: Intravenous delivery of nivolumab at 3 mg/kg to patients occurred every 2 weeks.

Sequencing used immunoSEQ multiplex PCR; TCRdb keeps in-frame clones, though not all of them. The sample includes 30,000 to 35,000 clones, approximately 92% of them seen just once. This clone has just one count. Its antigen is still unknown. Findings and caveats of the study: Nivolumab starters within 1 year of ASCT were excluded. Researchers reported that CD4+ TCR diversity, though not CD8+, rose significantly by C4D1.

After autologous stem cell transplantation all patients relapsed, and prior brentuximab vedotin exposure differed between cohorts. Magnetic negative selection of thawed PBMCs was the method by which CD4+ T cells were purified. The source of this sequence is a human donor with classical Hodgkin lymphoma. Sequences were derived from CD4+ T cells from blood, sampled at baseline.

The CDR3 reads CASSLSVNNEQFF. The CDR3 bases are TGTGCCAGCAGCCTTAGCGTGAACAATGAGCAGTTCTTC. The chain joins TRBV11-2 to TRBJ2-1; TRBD2 is a possible D gene (5 bases). The ends were cut back, 5 bases at V and 5 bases at J, with 10 bases in the middle. The CDR3 has 13 amino acids. CDR1 and CDR2 (germline): SGHAT, FQNNGV.